This T cell receptor beta chain originates from a study of shared clonotypes between healthy human individuals. For the study at large: Three plates were used per donor for CD4 naive, three for CD4 memory, two for CD8 naive and one for CD8 memory.

Only Caucasian adults living in Nashville, Tennessee made up the donor group. This table comes from immunoSEQ multiplex PCR, and its TCRdb copy is limited to in-frame clones, with some not included. The sample carries 550,000 to 800,000 clones, less than 95% recorded once. Study findings and constraints: Clonotype sharing levels among donors were expected to vary with sequencing depth.

As concerns this clone: The antigen is unknown.

V gave up 4 bases and J gave up 2 bases, with 9 bases separating them. The CDR3 sequence is 13 residues long. Germline-derived CDR1 and CDR2 are MNHEY and SMNVEV (reference sequence). Sample: memory CD8+ T cells from PBMCs. Subset of the sample: CD45RO+ cells pooled with CCR7-negative TemRA cells. This chain uses TRBV27 with TRBJ2-7; the D gene is possibly TRBD1 (5 bases). This clonotype was obtained from a young man in good health. Some clones in this sample may be carry-over from other donors' samples. The CDR3: CASSYQGPYEQYF. The CDR3 nucleotides are TGTGCCAGCAGTTACCAGGGCCCCTACGAGCAGTACTTC.